The sequence of this T cell receptor beta chain was determined in a study of PD-1 blockade in classical Hodgkin lymphoma. The wider study: On a schedule of every 2 weeks, patients received nivolumab 3 mg/kg intravenously. Study results and limitations: Some patients began nivolumab under 1 year after ASCT. These patients were excluded from later analyses.

Method: immunoSEQ multiplex PCR; TCRdb's copy keeps in-frame clones and lacks some. The sample records 80,000 to 100,000 clones, 93% being singletons. Noted time point: cycle 4 day 1 (C4D1), after more than 5 weeks of nivolumab. All patients experienced relapse after autologous stem cell transplantation, and brentuximab vedotin exposure was variable. Complete response, partial response or progressive disease were the best responses. This clone was seen only once. Its antigen is unidentified. This CDR3 is 13 amino acids long. V was cut by 3 bases and J by 8 bases, with 10 bases left in between. Per the germline V gene, CDR1 is SGHTA and CDR2 is FQGNSA.

The sample consisted of peripheral blood mononuclear cells (PBMCs), taken before the fourth cycle of nivolumab. This TCR was sampled from a human donor with classical Hodgkin lymphoma. The J gene is TRBJ1-4, the V gene TRBV7-2; tentative D call: TRBD1 (5 bases). CDR3 DNA: TGTGCCAGCAGCTTCGGGGGTGGCGAAAAACTGTTTTTT. Translated: CASSFGGGEKLFF.